A single sample gave rise to the 21 T cell receptor beta chains below, sequenced in a study of blood T cell repertoires in COVID-19. Here immunoSEQ multiplex PCR was the method, and the copy in TCRdb shows in-frame clones only, minus some. Of 250,000 or so clones listed, about 84% are singletons. The source material was peripheral blood. These receptors originate from a man of 80 years or more with acute or convalescent COVID-19.

This clone appeared once. As DNA, the CDR3 is TGTGCCACCAGTGATTTCACTGGGCACGATGGTTGGGGGGATGAGCAGTTCTTC. Translated, it gives CATSDFTGHDGWGDEQFF. V gene TRBV24-1 combines with J gene TRBJ2-1; TRBD2 is a possible D gene (6 bases). Germline loops: CDR1 KGHDR, CDR2 SFDVKD. V lost 1 base and J lost 8, with 23 bases in between. CDR3 length equals 18 residues.

The chain has TRBV3-1 (or the pseudogene TRBV3-2) and TRBJ2-5; tentatively, D is TRBD2 (6 bases). CDR3 length equals 14 residues. The V gene lost 1 base and the J gene lost 5 bases, with 11 bases spanning the gap. Per germline, CDR1 LGHDT and CDR2 YNNKEL (reference sequence). This CDR3 is CASSQGTSIETQYF. CDR3 coding DNA: TGTGCCAGCAGCCAAGGTACTAGCATCGAGACCCAGTACTTC.

This sequence joins TRBV28 and TRBJ2-3; 7 nucleotides match TRBD2. This CDR3 spans 13 amino acids. Germline V gene sequence: CDR1 MDHEN, CDR2 SYDVKM. Trimming took 8 bases from V and 5 from J; bases not matched to a gene: 7. The CDR3 region is CASSTAGVDTQYF. The CDR3 DNA follows: TGTGCCAGCTCCACCGCGGGAGTAGATACGCAGTATTTT.

V gene TRBV27 combines with J gene TRBJ2-1; 12 bases agree with TRBD2. With 5 bases clipped from V and 8 bases from J, the junction kept 10 bases outside the gene matches. Germline CDR1 MNHEY, CDR2 SMNVEV (reference sequence). The CDR3 loop spans 16 amino acids. In DNA form, the CDR3 reads TGTGCCAGCAGTACCCCGGCTAGCGGGGGGGCCCATGAGCAGTTCTTC. This encodes CASSTPASGGAHEQFF.

This clone was seen a handful of times. The chain combines TRBV6-5 with TRBJ1-2; no clear D gene. The V gene's germline CDR1 is MNHEY and CDR2 SVGAGI. Deletions cut 2 bases from V and 6 bases from J, with 19 bases between. This CDR3 comprises 16 residues. In DNA, the CDR3 is TGTGCCAGCAGTTACAGCGCCACCATATTCGGGGATGGCTACACCTTC. Its protein product is CASSYSATIFGDGYTF.

The chain uses TRBV28 and TRBJ2-2; 7 bases match TRBD2. The CDR3 extends over 15 amino acids. The germline CDR1 and CDR2 sequences are MDHEN and SYDVKM. The V segment lost 2 bases and the J segment 3 bases; nucleotides outside the gene matches: 3. DNA of the CDR3: TGTGCCAGCAGTTTAGGTGGGGGGGACACCGGGGAGCTGTTTTTT. It yields the protein CASSLGGGDTGELFF.

The genes are TRBV9 and TRBJ2-2; maybe TRBD2 (5 bases). V lost 3 bases, J lost 0 bases, and 9 bases lay in between. Germline assignment: CDR1 SGDLS and CDR2 YYNGEE. This CDR3 has 15 amino acids. The CDR3 protein is CASSGGMTNTGELFF. In DNA form, the CDR3 reads TGTGCCAGCAGCGGAGGGATGACGAACACCGGGGAGCTGTTTTTT.

The rearrangement links TRBV27 to TRBJ1-6; possibly TRBD1 for D (6 bases). The CDR3 extends over 17 amino acids. Germline V gene lookup returns CDR1 MNHEY and CDR2 SMNVEV (reference sequence). V was shortened by 4 bases and J by 0 bases, with 13 bases between the two germline ends. CDR3 region: CASSSHRVSSYNSPLHF. CDR3 coding DNA: TGTGCCAGCAGTTCCCACAGGGTGAGCTCCTATAATTCACCCCTCCACTTT.

The V call is TRBV5-5, the J call TRBJ1-2; D uncertain. Per the germline V gene, CDR1 is SGHKS and CDR2 is YYEKEE (reference sequence). V lost 4 bases to trimming and J lost 4 bases, with 14 bases between them. The CDR3 is 14 residues long. CDR3 region: CASSEPGRGYGYTF. The CDR3 coding sequence is TGTGCCAGCAGCGAACCTGGACGGGGCTATGGCTACACCTTC.

This chain connects TRBV11-2 to TRBJ2-7; a weak D match, TRBD2 (5 bases). Germline V CDR1 and CDR2: SGHAT, FQNNGV. The CDR3 length is 12 residues. The V gene lost 3 bases and the J gene lost 4 bases, with 7 bases spanning the gap. This chain's CDR3 is CASSLGSYEQYF. The CDR3 DNA reads TGTGCCAGCAGCTTGGGGAGTTACGAGCAGTACTTC.

The chain employs TRBV27 and TRBJ1-2, with D tentatively TRBD1 (5 bases). Trimming pared 1 base from V and 0 bases from J, leaving 15 bases between. This CDR3 comprises 17 residues. Germline V lookup: CDR1 MNHEY, CDR2 SMNVEV (reference sequence). In DNA form, the CDR3 reads TGTGCCAGCAGTTTATTTACCTCAGGGAGGGCTAACTATGGCTACACCTTC. Amino acid sequence: CASSLFTSGRANYGYTF.

The chain joins TRBV6-5 to TRBJ2-7, with D uncertain. V was cut by 5 bases and J by 5 bases, with 10 bases left in between. Germline V gene data show CDR1 as MNHEY and CDR2 as SVGAGI. The CDR3 length is 12 residues. This CDR3 reads CASSTLSNEQYF. CDR3 coding DNA: TGTGCCAGCAGTACTCTAAGTAACGAGCAGTACTTC.

The chain has TRBV19 and TRBJ2-7; possibly TRBD1 for D (6 bases). The CDR3 extends over 14 amino acids. Trimming shortened V by 7 bases and J by 2 bases, and 15 bases separated the two germline ends. Germline V gene sequence: CDR1 LNHDA, CDR2 SQIVND (reference sequence). The CDR3 DNA reads as TGTGCCAGTAAACAAACGGGACAAGCCTACGAGCAGTACTTC. It specifies CASKQTGQAYEQYF.

The chain recombines TRBV12-5 with TRBJ1-1; no clear D gene. Germline CDR1 is LGHNT and CDR2 is FRNRAP. The CDR3 is 13 amino acids. Trimming cost V 1 base and J 0 bases, with 3 bases left between them. CDR3 loop: CASGLGVNTEAFF. The CDR3 DNA sequence: TGTGCTAGTGGTTTGGGCGTGAACACTGAAGCTTTCTTT. Supplemented by reference TRBV12-5 and TRBJ1-1, the full variable domain reads DARVTQTPRHKVTEMGQEVTMRCQPILGHNTVFWYRQTMMQGLELLAYFRNRAPLDDSGMPKDRFSAEMPDATLATLKIQPSEPRDSAVYFCASGLGVNTEAFFGQGTRLTVV.

The gene calls are TRBV7-2 and TRBJ2-2, with no clear D. The germline V gene has CDR1 SGHTA and CDR2 FQGNSA. The CDR3 spans 13 residues. V was cut by 5 bases and J by 5 bases, with 9 bases left in between. The CDR3 here is CASSPGVTGELFF. CDR3 nucleotide sequence: TGTGCCAGCAGCCCGGGTGTTACCGGGGAGCTGTTTTTT.

V usage is TRBV2 and J usage is TRBJ1-2; maybe TRBD1 (6 bases). Germline lookup yields CDR1 SNHLY and CDR2 FYNNEI. CDR3 size: 14 residues. V was pared by 3 bases and J by 4 bases, with 12 bases between. The CDR3 region is CASSDGQGSYGYTF. DNA of the CDR3: TGTGCCAGCAGTGACGGGCAGGGGAGCTATGGCTACACCTTC.

This chain connects TRBV2 to TRBJ1-2; possible D gene TRBD1, 6 bases. The V gene lost 5 bases and the J gene lost 8 bases, with 27 bases spanning the gap. The length of the CDR3 is 17 residues. Germline values: CDR1 SNHLY, CDR2 FYNNEI. The CDR3 loop is CASSSGGSGGPIVGYTF. The CDR3 nucleotides are TGTGCCAGCAGTTCCGGGGGCAGCGGGGGTCCAATCGTAGGCTACACCTTC.

The gene calls are TRBV5-6 and TRBJ2-2, with TRBD2 as a possible D gene (5 bases). The germline gives CDR1 SGHDT, CDR2 YYEEEE. V gave up 4 bases and J gave up 0 bases, with 16 bases separating them. The CDR3 extends over 17 amino acids. The CDR3 sequence is CASSPSWETSNTGELFF. The CDR3 bases are TGTGCCAGCAGCCCCTCCTGGGAGACTTCGAACACCGGGGAGCTGTTTTTT. The full variable domain, completed using reference TRBV5-6 and TRBJ2-2, is DAGVTQSPTHLIKTRGQQVTLRCSPKSGHDTVSWYQQALGQGPQFIFQYYEEEERQRGNFPDRFSGHQFPNYSSELNVNALLLGDSALYLCASSPSWETSNTGELFFGEGSRLTVL.

The table lists this clone with a few counts. V is TRBV5-6 and J is TRBJ1-5; TRBD1 matches 7 bases. The CDR3 consists of 14 residues. The V gene's germline CDR1 is SGHDT and CDR2 YYEEEE. After removal of 5 bases from V and 0 bases from J, the junction contained 2 bases not matched to a gene. CDR3 region: CASSYRGSNQPQHF. CDR3 bases: TGTGCCAGCAGTTACAGGGGTAGCAATCAGCCCCAGCATTTT.

The V call is TRBV5-1, the J call TRBJ1-1; a possible D gene is TRBD1 (5 bases). This CDR3 region has 14 residues. The V end lost 5 bases, the J end lost 3 bases, and 14 bases lay between the germline ends. Germline V lookup: CDR1 SGHRS, CDR2 YFSETQ. The CDR3 DNA is TGCGCCAGCAGAGGCAGTGCGGGGGACACTGAAGCTTTCTTT. Translation gives CASRGSAGDTEAFF.

This clone was recorded a few times. The rearrangement joins TRBV7-2 to TRBJ1-1; possible D gene TRBD1, 5 bases. Germline assignment: CDR1 SGHTA and CDR2 FQGNSA. The V gene lost 3 bases and the J gene lost 8 bases, with 10 bases spanning the gap. This CDR3 region has 12 residues. CDR3 DNA: TGTGCCAGCAGCTTTCACGGGGGGGAAGCTTTCTTT. The encoded protein is CASSFHGGEAFF.